These T cell receptor beta chains were read from a single sample in a study of cytomegalovirus exposure and HLA in healthy donors. The protocol was immunoSEQ multiplex PCR, while the TCRdb copy is restricted to in-frame clones and leaves out a portion. Of 150,000 to 200,000 clones listed, about 78% are singletons. The sequencing sample was made of PBMCs. The receptor source for this set is a man between 60 and 75 years old in good health and CMV-seronegative. Each CDR3 is given with its conserved first and last residue. D genes are given only for firm matches. Rows give clone size only sometimes, using once, few, many, or a class for an expanded clone.

clone_size j_call cdr3_length d_call v_call cdr3_aa cdr3_nt
few TRBJ2-2 18 - TRBV9 CASSVATGREANTGELFF TGTGCCAGCAGCGTAGCTACCGGCAGGGAGGCGAACACCGGGGAGCTGTTTTTT
- TRBJ1-2 13 - TRBV5-4 CASSLTQNYGYTF TGTGCCAGCAGCCTGACACAAAACTATGGCTACACCTTC
- TRBJ1-4 15 TRBD1 TRBV5-4 CASSSRQGFGEKLFF TGTGCCAGCAGCTCCCGACAGGGATTTGGTGAAAAACTGTTTTTT
few TRBJ1-2 15 TRBD1 TRBV5-1 CASESFPTGGFGYTF TGCGCCAGCGAGTCCTTCCCGACAGGGGGCTTTGGCTACACCTTC
few TRBJ1-1 13 - TRBV11-2 CASSLAGNTEAFF TGTGCCAGCAGCTTAGCCGGGAACACTGAAGCTTTCTTT
- TRBJ2-2 15 TRBD1 TRBV2 CASSAGTGKTGELFF TGTGCCAGCAGTGCCGGGACAGGGAAAACCGGGGAGCTGTTTTTT
- TRBJ1-1 14 - TRBV5-1 CASSRVPLNTEAFF TGCGCCAGCAGCCGAGTTCCTTTAAACACTGAAGCTTTCTTT
- TRBJ2-1 14 TRBD2 TRBV9 CASSAGTRDNEQFF TGTGCCAGCAGCGCCGGGACTAGGGACAATGAGCAGTTCTTC
- TRBJ1-2 12 - TRBV7-9 CASSLSNYGYTF TGTGCCAGCAGCTTGAGTAACTATGGCTACACCTTC
- TRBJ2-7 16 TRBD2 TRBV7-9 CASSLFASGGSYEQYF TGTGCCAGCAGCTTATTTGCTAGCGGGGGATCCTACGAGCAGTACTTC
- TRBJ1-2 16 - TRBV5-1 CASSLGLRDHGYGYTF TGCGCCAGCAGCTTGGGTTTACGGGATCATGGCTATGGCTACACCTTC
few TRBJ1-2 14 TRBD1 TRBV19 CASSITGGSWGYTF TGTGCCAGTAGTATTACAGGGGGCTCTTGGGGCTACACCTTC
- TRBJ2-5 16 TRBD1 TRBV5-4 CASSQAGTGGEETQYF TGTGCCAGCAGCCAAGCCGGGACAGGGGGCGAGGAGACCCAGTACTTC
- TRBJ1-2 16 - TRBV4-1 CASSQDALNLRGSYTF TGCGCCAGCAGCCAAGATGCATTAAACCTCCGAGGAAGCTACACCTTC
once TRBJ2-3 14 TRBD1 TRBV5-8 CASSPGQVTDTQYF TGTGCCAGCAGCCCTGGACAGGTCACAGATACGCAGTATTTT
- TRBJ2-7 15 - TRBV6-5 CASSYSHRENYEQYF TGTGCCAGCAGTTACTCGCACAGGGAGAACTACGAGCAGTACTTC
- TRBJ1-3 18 TRBD1 TRBV5-6 CASSLAGPGGLLGNTIYF TGTGCCAGCAGCTTGGCGGGTCCAGGGGGCCTTCTTGGAAACACCATATATTTT
- TRBJ2-3 14 - TRBV18 CASSPGRSTDTQYF TGTGCCAGCTCACCGGGGAGATCCACAGATACGCAGTATTTT
- TRBJ2-5 14 - TRBV6-1 CASRGRLNQETQYF TGTGCCAGCAGGGGGCGTCTGAACCAAGAGACCCAGTACTTC
- TRBJ1-1 17 - TRBV5-1 CASSSRALGLGATGAFF TGCGCCAGCAGCTCTCGTGCATTAGGGTTGGGGGCGACGGGAGCTTTCTTT
- TRBJ2-5 16 TRBD2 TRBV7-2 CASSYGLAGFEETQYF TGTGCCAGCAGCTATGGACTAGCGGGATTCGAAGAGACCCAGTACTTC
- TRBJ1-3 15 TRBD1 TRBV6-5 CASSSTGGSGNTIYF TGTGCCAGCAGTTCGACAGGGGGCTCTGGAAACACCATATATTTT
- TRBJ1-2 14 TRBD1 TRBV10-3 CAIGQGGRSYGYTF TGTGCCATCGGACAGGGGGGGCGCAGCTATGGCTACACCTTC
- TRBJ1-3 17 TRBD1 TRBV28 CASSSAGQHFSGNTIYF TGTGCCAGCAGTTCCGCGGGACAGCACTTCTCTGGAAACACCATATATTTT
- TRBJ1-1 14 TRBD1 TRBV27 CASRPTGGFTEAFF TGTGCCAGCAGACCGACAGGGGGCTTCACTGAAGCTTTCTTT
- TRBJ2-1 17 TRBD2 TRBV4-2 CASSQELAGVTRDEQFF TGTGCCAGCAGCCAAGAGCTAGCGGGGGTTACTCGCGATGAGCAGTTCTTC
- TRBJ1-1 13 - TRBV2 CASSDDRTAEAFF TGTGCCAGCAGTGATGACAGGACCGCTGAAGCTTTCTTT
- TRBJ2-2 17 TRBD2 TRBV11-3 CASSLNRLAGDTGELFF TGTGCCAGCAGCTTAAATCGACTAGCGGGAGACACCGGGGAGCTGTTTTTT
- TRBJ2-1 17 - TRBV7-9 CASSLGAGDTGLNEQFF TGTGCCAGCAGCTTAGGGGCCGGGGACACCGGATTAAATGAGCAGTTCTTC
once TRBJ2-7 13 TRBD2 TRBV7-2 CASSPGLSYEQYF TGTGCCAGCAGTCCGGGACTAAGCTACGAGCAGTACTTC
once TRBJ2-5 14 TRBD1 TRBV29-1 CSVEDPTGAETQYF TGCAGCGTTGAAGATCCCACAGGGGCAGAGACCCAGTACTTC
- TRBJ2-1 16 TRBD2 TRBV2 CASSEALLAGSNEQFF TGTGCCAGCAGTGAAGCGTTACTAGCGGGATCTAATGAGCAGTTCTTC
- TRBJ2-7 14 TRBD1 TRBV2 CASIKGQGVYEQYF TGTGCCAGCATTAAGGGACAGGGGGTTTACGAGCAGTACTTC
- TRBJ2-7 15 - TRBV4-2 CASSQVQDSSYEQYF TGTGCCAGCAGCCAAGTGCAGGATAGCTCCTACGAGCAGTACTTC
few TRBJ1-1 14 TRBD1 TRBV5-4 CASSSTGVNTEAFF TGTGCCAGCAGCTCAACAGGGGTAAACACTGAAGCTTTCTTT
- TRBJ2-2 16 TRBD2 TRBV5-1 CASSLVTSGGSGELFF TGCGCCAGCAGCTTGGTTACTAGCGGGGGTTCCGGGGAGCTGTTTTTT
- TRBJ2-1 13 - TRBV5-1 CASSSPPNNEQFF TGCGCCAGCAGCTCCCCCCCTAACAATGAGCAGTTCTTC
- TRBJ1-6 18 TRBD1 TRBV25-1 CASSEYSGTGIRNSPLHF TGTGCCAGCAGTGAATACAGCGGGACAGGGATTCGAAATTCACCCCTCCACTTT
- TRBJ2-6 17 - TRBV28 CASSLIGGGKRANVLTF TGTGCCAGCAGTTTGATCGGTGGGGGCAAGAGGGCCAACGTCCTGACTTTC
few TRBJ2-3 13 - TRBV2 CASSISSADTQYF TGTGCCAGCAGCATTAGCAGCGCAGATACGCAGTATTTT
once TRBJ2-4 15 TRBD2 TRBV7-2 CASSLGLAAQNIQYF TGTGCCAGCAGCTTAGGACTAGCGGCACAAAACATTCAGTACTTC
- TRBJ1-1 15 TRBD1 TRBV30 CAWSKNRGRRSEAFF TGTGCCTGGAGTAAGAACAGGGGCCGGAGGTCTGAAGCTTTCTTT
- TRBJ2-5 14 TRBD2 TRBV19 CASSPSGGRETQYF TGTGCCAGTAGCCCATCGGGGGGGCGAGAGACCCAGTACTTC
- TRBJ1-6 14 TRBD1 TRBV5-1 CASSLQGANSPLHF TGCGCCAGCAGCTTGCAGGGGGCTAATTCACCCCTCCACTTT
- TRBJ1-1 13 - TRBV5-4 CASSRVGNTEAFF TGTGCCAGCTCCAGGGTTGGGAACACTGAAGCTTTCTTT
few TRBJ2-1 12 TRBD2 TRBV23-1 CASNPTAGVQFF TGCGCCAGCAACCCCACTGCGGGAGTCCAGTTCTTC
- TRBJ2-7 15 TRBD2 TRBV2 CASSEGLAGGYEQYF TGTGCCAGCAGTGAGGGACTAGCGGGGGGCTACGAGCAGTACTTC
- TRBJ2-2 12 - TRBV6-1 CASSESVGELFF TGTGCCAGCAGTGAAAGCGTCGGGGAGCTGTTTTTT
once TRBJ1-4 12 - TRBV5-1 CASSRRPQELFF TGCGCCAGCAGTAGAAGGCCCCAGGAACTGTTTTTT
- TRBJ1-2 11 - TRBV20-1 CSLGQLTGYTF TGCAGTCTTGGCCAATTAACAGGTTACACCTTC
- TRBJ2-7 13 - TRBV25-1 CASSDPGRDEQYF TGTGCCAGCAGTGACCCCGGGCGGGACGAGCAGTACTTC
- TRBJ1-1 14 TRBD1 TRBV7-8 CASSLARSGGEAFF TGTGCCAGCAGCTTAGCGCGATCAGGGGGCGAAGCTTTCTTT
- TRBJ1-1 15 TRBD1 TRBV28 CASSFRQGVNTEAFF TGTGCCAGCAGTTTCCGACAGGGGGTGAACACTGAAGCTTTCTTT
once TRBJ2-2 16 TRBD2 TRBV6-1 CASSEMREEVTGELFF TGTGCCAGCAGTGAGATGCGGGAGGAGGTCACCGGGGAGCTGTTTTTT
- TRBJ2-7 15 TRBD2 TRBV7-2 CASSPAPAGAYEQYF TGTGCCAGCAGCCCAGCCCCGGCGGGGGCCTACGAGCAGTACTTC
once TRBJ2-3 13 - TRBV5-1 CASSPDSTDTQYF TGCGCCAGCAGCCCGGACTCCACAGATACGCAGTATTTT
- TRBJ2-1 14 TRBD1 TRBV5-1 CASGYGTGYNEQFF TGCGCCAGCGGGTACGGGACAGGGTACAATGAGCAGTTCTTC
- TRBJ2-7 18 TRBD2 TRBV5-1 CASSLAPSGGPSSYEQYF TGCGCCAGCAGCTTGGCCCCTAGCGGGGGCCCGAGCTCCTACGAGCAGTACTTC
few TRBJ2-3 15 - TRBV7-2 CASRRRSGSTDTQYF TGTGCCAGCAGGCGCCGGTCCGGGAGCACAGATACGCAGTATTTT